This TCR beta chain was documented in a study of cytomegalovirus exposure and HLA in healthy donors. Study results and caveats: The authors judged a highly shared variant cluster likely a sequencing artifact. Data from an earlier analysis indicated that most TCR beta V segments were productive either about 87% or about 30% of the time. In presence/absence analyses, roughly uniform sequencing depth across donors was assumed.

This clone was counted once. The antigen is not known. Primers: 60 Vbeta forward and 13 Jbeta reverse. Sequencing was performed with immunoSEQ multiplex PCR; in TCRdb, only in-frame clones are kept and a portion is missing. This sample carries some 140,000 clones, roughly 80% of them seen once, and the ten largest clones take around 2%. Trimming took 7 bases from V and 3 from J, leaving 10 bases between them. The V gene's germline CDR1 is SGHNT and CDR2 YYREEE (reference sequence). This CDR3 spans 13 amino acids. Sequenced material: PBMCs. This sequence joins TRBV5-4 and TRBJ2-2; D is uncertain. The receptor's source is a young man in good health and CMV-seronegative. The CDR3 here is CASRAGYTGELFF. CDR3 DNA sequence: TGTGCCAGCCGCGCCGGGTACACCGGGGAGCTGTTTTTT.